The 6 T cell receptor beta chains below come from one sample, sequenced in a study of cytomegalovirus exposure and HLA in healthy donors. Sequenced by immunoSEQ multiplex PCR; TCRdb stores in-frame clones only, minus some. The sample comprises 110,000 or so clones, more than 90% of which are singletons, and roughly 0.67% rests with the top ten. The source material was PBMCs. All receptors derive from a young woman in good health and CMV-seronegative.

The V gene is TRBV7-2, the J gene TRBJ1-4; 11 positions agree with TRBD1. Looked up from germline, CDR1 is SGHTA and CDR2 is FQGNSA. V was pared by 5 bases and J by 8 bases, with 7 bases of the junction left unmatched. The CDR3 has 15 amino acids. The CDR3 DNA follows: TGTGCCAGCAGCCCGCGGACAGGGGGCGCGGAAAAACTGTTTTTT. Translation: CASSPRTGGAEKLFF. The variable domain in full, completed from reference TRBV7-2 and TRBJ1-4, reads GAGVSQSPSNKVTEKGKDVELRCDPISGHTALYWYRQSLGQGLEFLIYFQGNSAPDKSGLPSDRFSAERTGGSVSTLTIQRTQQEDSAVYLCASSPRTGGAEKLFFGSGTQLSVL.

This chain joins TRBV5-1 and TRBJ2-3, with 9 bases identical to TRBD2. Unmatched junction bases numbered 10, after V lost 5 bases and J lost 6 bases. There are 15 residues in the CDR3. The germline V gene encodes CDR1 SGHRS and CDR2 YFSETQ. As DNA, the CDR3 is TGCGCCAGCAGTGAGCGGGGGGTTGAAATGGATACGCAGTATTTT. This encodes CASSERGVEMDTQYF.

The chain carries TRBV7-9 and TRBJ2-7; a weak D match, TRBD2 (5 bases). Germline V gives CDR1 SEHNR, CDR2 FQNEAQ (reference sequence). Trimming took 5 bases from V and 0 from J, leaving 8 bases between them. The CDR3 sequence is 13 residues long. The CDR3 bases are TGTGCCAGCAGCGGCGGAGGCTCCTACGAGCAGTACTTC. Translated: CASSGGGSYEQYF.

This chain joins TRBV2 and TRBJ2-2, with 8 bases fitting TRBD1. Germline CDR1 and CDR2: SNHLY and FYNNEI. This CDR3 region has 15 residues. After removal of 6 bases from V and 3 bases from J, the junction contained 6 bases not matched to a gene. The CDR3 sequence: CASSGQGGDTGELFF. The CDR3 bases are TGTGCCAGCAGCGGACAGGGAGGCGACACCGGGGAGCTGTTTTTT.

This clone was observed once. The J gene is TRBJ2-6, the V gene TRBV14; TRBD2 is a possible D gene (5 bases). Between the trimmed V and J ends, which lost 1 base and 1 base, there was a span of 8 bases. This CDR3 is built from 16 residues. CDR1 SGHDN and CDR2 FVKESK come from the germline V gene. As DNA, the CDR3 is TGTGCCAGCAGCCAAGGGGAGAAATCTGGGGCCAACGTCCTGACTTTC. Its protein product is CASSQGEKSGANVLTF.

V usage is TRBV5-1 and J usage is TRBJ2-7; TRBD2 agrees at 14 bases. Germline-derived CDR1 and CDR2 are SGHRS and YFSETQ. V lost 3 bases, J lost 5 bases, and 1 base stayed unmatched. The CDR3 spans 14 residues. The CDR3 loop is CASSWGLAGDEQYF. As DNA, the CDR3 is TGCGCCAGCAGCTGGGGACTAGCGGGGGACGAGCAGTACTTC.